This TCR beta chain was obtained from a study of T-cell reconstitution after alpha-beta-depleted transplantation in children. Study outcomes and limitations: Expanded graft clones numbering several hundred reportedly gave rise to alpha-beta T cells about two months after transplant. Some patients' high day-60 TCRbeta diversity was attributed to recipient cells surviving conditioning. When one year had passed after transplant, most T-cell counts and diversity came from newly produced T cells.

This clonotype was counted ten times or more. No antigen is known for it. Preparation of the TCRbeta library used unique molecular identifiers. TCRdb fed the PCR reads into MiXCR, producing one record per CDR3 protein. The top ten hold 2% of the sample, which has 490,000 or so distinct CDR3 sequences, about 10% seen once. The TCR comes from a child aged 2 to 10 with inherited bone marrow failure, due to receive a stem cell transplant. The source was PBMCs, collected before TCRalphabeta/CD19-depleted stem cell transplant.

The CDR3 reads CSASTWGAEKLFF. The CDR3 DNA is TGCAGTGCTTCAACGTGGGGAGCGGAAAAACTGTTTTTT. The J gene is TRBJ1-4, the V gene TRBV20-1; D gene uncertain. Germline CDR1 DFQATT, CDR2 SNEGSKA (reference sequence). The CDR3 length is 13 residues. The V and J ends lost 5 bases and 8 bases respectively, with 15 bases between them.